The 26 T cell receptor beta chains presented below share a single source sample, sequenced in a study of radiation and T cells in renal cell carcinoma. The time point: baseline pretreatment blood. Treatment given: 15 Gy SBRT to primary tumor, nephrectomy 4 weeks later. The data were produced by immunoSEQ multiplex PCR, yet TCRdb's version contains in-frame clones alone and is incomplete. The sample lists more than 140,000 clones, over 65% seen once, with roughly 25% in the top ten. Sequenced here: blood, sampled from a patient whose treatment included radiotherapy and nephrectomy. These receptors were taken from a woman between 45 and 65 years old with renal cell carcinoma.

The gene calls are TRBV2 and TRBJ1-4; TRBD1 matches 9 bases. CDR1 and CDR2 from the germline V gene are SNHLY and FYNNEI. The length of the CDR3 is 14 residues. J was trimmed by 7 bases and V by 4 bases; bases with no gene match: 4. The CDR3 bases are TGTGCCAGCAGTGGACAGGGGGTCAGTGAAAAACTGTTTTTT. Amino acid sequence: CASSGQGVSEKLFF.

The genes are TRBV28 and TRBJ1-1; possibly TRBD1 for D (6 bases). CDR1 MDHEN and CDR2 SYDVKM come from the germline V gene. V was trimmed by 7 bases and J by 5 bases, leaving 17 bases between them. The CDR3 loop spans 14 amino acids. The CDR3 loop reads CASTAGAVWTEAFF. The CDR3 nucleotides read TGTGCCAGCACCGCGGGGGCGGTGTGGACTGAAGCTTTCTTT. The variable domain in full, with the rest retrieved from reference TRBV28 and TRBJ1-1, is DVKVTQSSRYLVKRTGEKVFLECVQDMDHENMFWYRQDPGLGLRLIYFSYDVKMKEKGDIPEGYSVSREKKERFSLILESASTNQTSMYLCASTAGAVWTEAFFGQGTRLTVV.

The chain carries TRBV5-1 and TRBJ2-7, with 10 bases fitting TRBD2. The germline V gene has CDR1 SGHRS and CDR2 YFSETQ. The CDR3 consists of 14 residues. The V gene end was trimmed by 0 bases and the J gene end by 7 bases; junction bases not matched to a gene: 4. Here the CDR3 reads CASSLEGLAREQYF. The CDR3 DNA sequence: TGCGCCAGCAGCTTGGAGGGACTAGCGAGGGAGCAGTACTTC.

The chain joins TRBV5-1 to TRBJ1-1; no clear D gene. Germline CDR1 reads SGHRS; CDR2 reads YFSETQ. The CDR3 totals 13 residues. Trimming cost V 0 bases and J 4 bases, with 7 bases left between them. Here the CDR3 DNA reads TGCGCCAGCAGCTTGGTACCCACCACTGAAGCTTTCTTT. Translated, it gives CASSLVPTTEAFF.

The CDR3 loop reads CAIRGDTDSNQPQHF. CDR3 in DNA: TGTGCCATCAGAGGGGACACGGATAGCAATCAGCCCCAGCATTTT. The gene calls are TRBV10-3 and TRBJ1-5, with D perhaps matching TRBD1 (6 bases). CDR1 ENHRY and CDR2 SYGVKD come from the germline V gene. The V end lost 6 bases, the J end lost 0 bases, and 12 bases lay between the germline ends. The CDR3 contains 15 residues.

This clone was detected only a few times. The J gene is TRBJ1-3, the V gene TRBV5-1, with D perhaps matching TRBD1 (5 bases). V lost 4 bases and J lost 2, with 16 bases in between. The CDR3 spans 16 residues. CDR1 is SGHRS, CDR2 YFSETQ, per germline. The CDR3: CASSPGTSGPGNTIYF. In nucleotides, the CDR3 is TGCGCCAGCAGCCCCGGGACGTCGGGGCCTGGAAACACCATATATTTT.

The V gene is TRBV30, the J gene TRBJ2-5; 9 bases align to TRBD2. This CDR3 is built from 17 residues. The V and J ends lost 1 base and 6 bases, in that order; junction bases with no gene match: 15. In germline, CDR1 is GTSNPN, CDR2 SVGIG (reference sequence). CDR3 amino acids: CAWSERMRRGGIQTQYF. The CDR3 DNA reads TGTGCCTGGAGTGAAAGGATGCGGCGGGGGGGCATCCAGACCCAGTACTTC.

The J gene is TRBJ1-5, the V gene TRBV30; D remains unclear. The CDR3 totals 17 residues. Germline values: CDR1 GTSNPN, CDR2 SVGIG (reference sequence). Trimming shortened V by 1 base and J by 2 bases, and 18 bases separated the two germline ends. The CDR3 nucleotides read TGTGCCTGGAGTGCCCCGATCGTCGGTGACCGCAATCAGCCCCAGCATTTT. Encoded protein: CAWSAPIVGDRNQPQHF.

This rearrangement joins TRBV7-8 to TRBJ2-7; no firm D call. CDR1 SGHVS and CDR2 FQNEAQ come from the germline V gene. The CDR3 spans 14 residues. V gave up 2 bases and J gave up 2 bases, with 10 bases separating them. CDR3 sequence: CASSLRHTTYEQYF. As DNA, the CDR3 is TGTGCCAGCAGCTTAAGACATACTACCTACGAGCAGTACTTC.

This clone showed up just a few times. The chain employs TRBV9 and TRBJ1-3; 8 nucleotides agree with TRBD1. This CDR3 is built from 15 residues. V was pared by 4 bases and J by 0 bases, with 3 bases of the junction left unmatched. The germline V gene encodes CDR1 SGDLS and CDR2 YYNGEE. Here the CDR3 DNA reads TGTGCCAGCAGCCCGACAGGGGTCTCTGGAAACACCATATATTTT. As protein: CASSPTGVSGNTIYF.

The chain combines TRBV4-3 with TRBJ1-2; possible D gene TRBD1, 5 bases. V was cut by 1 base and J by 6 bases, with 9 bases left in between. The CDR3 is 13 residues long. Germline assignment: CDR1 LGHNA and CDR2 YSLEER. The CDR3 region is CASSQVGADGYTF. The CDR3 region has the DNA TGCGCCAGCAGCCAAGTAGGGGCAGATGGCTACACCTTC.

The V gene is TRBV4-1, the J gene TRBJ1-5; no clear D. CDR3 length: 14 residues. V shed 0 bases and J shed 8 bases, with 11 bases lying between them. CDR1 and CDR2 from the germline V gene are MGHRA and YSYEKL. CDR3 nucleotide sequence: TGCGCCAGCAGCCAAGAGGGTGGGTTGAAGCCCCAGCATTTT. Translating gives CASSQEGGLKPQHF.

J is TRBJ2-1 and V is TRBV7-2; either TRBD1 or TRBD2 may supply D (5 bases each). The V gene lost 5 bases and the J gene lost 5 bases, with 13 bases spanning the gap. This CDR3 is 14 amino acids long. Germline lookup yields CDR1 SGHTA and CDR2 FQGNSA. The CDR3 bases are TGTGCCAGCAGCCCCAGGGTGGGACACAATGAGCAGTTCTTC. It is translated as CASSPRVGHNEQFF.

V gene TRBV7-2 combines with J gene TRBJ1-1, with D possibly TRBD1 on 6 matching bases. The ends were cut back, 1 base at V and 11 bases at J, with 17 bases in the middle. CDR3 length: 14 amino acids. Germline V gene data show CDR1 as SGHTA and CDR2 as FQGNSA. CDR3 loop: CASSLVVRGGFAFF. The CDR3 DNA sequence: TGTGCCAGCAGCTTAGTCGTCAGAGGGGGTTTTGCTTTCTTT.

In this sample, this clone turned up once. The chain employs TRBV5-6 and TRBJ2-1; the D gene is possibly TRBD2 (7 bases). V lost 2 bases and J lost 5, with 17 bases in between. The CDR3 length is 16 residues. Per germline, CDR1 SGHDT and CDR2 YYEEEE. This chain's CDR3 is CASSFGGGGRDNEQFF. In DNA form, the CDR3 reads TGTGCCAGCAGCTTCGGCGGGGGCGGTAGGGACAATGAGCAGTTCTTC.

This clone has more than one count but fewer than ten. V is TRBV5-1 and J is TRBJ1-2, with TRBD1 identical over 8 bases. J gave up 4 bases and V 4 bases, and 3 bases lay outside the gene matches. From germline, CDR1 is SGHRS and CDR2 YFSETQ. CDR3 length equals 13 residues. The CDR3 nucleotides are TGCGCCAGCAGCCGTGGGACAGGCTATGGCTACACCTTC. Translated, it gives CASSRGTGYGYTF.

The chain couples TRBV29-1 to TRBJ2-1; 8 bases are shared with TRBD2. V shed 6 bases, J shed 10 bases, and the junction held 5 bases outside the gene matches. This CDR3 is 11 amino acids long. Germline CDR1 SQVTM, CDR2 ANQGSEA. CDR3 bases: TGCAGCGTAGCGGGAGCGGGAGAGCAGTTCTTC. Translated: CSVAGAGEQFF.

The J gene is TRBJ1-4, the V gene TRBV5-1; 7 bases are shared with TRBD1. Trimming at V came to 4 bases and at J to 6 bases, leaving 15 bases not matched to a gene. Germline V lookup: CDR1 SGHRS, CDR2 YFSETQ. CDR3 length: 17 amino acids. CDR3 sequence: CASSAGGPTGVDEKLFF. In nucleotides, the CDR3 is TGCGCCAGCAGCGCCGGAGGGCCTACAGGGGTCGATGAAAAACTGTTTTTT.

V is TRBV7-8 and J is TRBJ1-1; D is unclear. CDR3 length equals 13 residues. Trimming cost V 5 bases and J 0 bases, with 7 bases left between them. Germline V CDR1 and CDR2: SGHVS, FQNEAQ. CDR3 nucleotides: TGTGCCAGCAGCCCGACGGTGAACACTGAAGCTTTCTTT. This sequence encodes CASSPTVNTEAFF.

The chain uses TRBV7-9 and TRBJ2-1; D gene ambiguous. V lost 2 bases, J lost 5 bases, and 10 bases lay in between. The germline CDR1 and CDR2 sequences are SEHNR and FQNEAQ (reference sequence). The CDR3 consists of 14 residues. Here the CDR3 DNA reads TGTGCCAGCAGCTTATGGGTAGTTGACAATGAGCAGTTCTTC. Protein product: CASSLWVVDNEQFF.

CDR3 sequence: CASSAWGASGYEQYF. The CDR3 DNA follows: TGTGCCAGCAGTGCTTGGGGGGCTAGCGGCTACGAGCAGTACTTC. This rearrangement joins TRBV2 to TRBJ2-7; D is possibly TRBD2 (7 bases). This CDR3 has 15 amino acids. The V gene's germline CDR1 is SNHLY and CDR2 FYNNEI. Trimming removed 4 bases from V and 3 bases from J, with 16 bases in between.

V and J are TRBV5-1 and TRBJ2-7; D is undetermined. V lost 4 bases and J lost 9, with 14 bases in between. The CDR3 runs 12 residues. Looked up from germline, CDR1 is SGHRS and CDR2 is YFSETQ. The CDR3 here is CASSDGPRGQYF. The CDR3 DNA reads TGCGCCAGCAGCGACGGGCCTCGCGGGCAGTACTTC.

The rearrangement uses TRBV4-3 and TRBJ2-1; D is possibly TRBD2 (6 bases). V lost 1 base, J lost 0 bases, and 13 bases lay in between. Germline loops: CDR1 LGHNA, CDR2 YSLEER. CDR3 length: 17 residues. CDR3 in DNA: TGCGCCAGCAGCCAAGCGGTGGAGGGGTCCTCCTACAATGAGCAGTTCTTC. Its translation: CASSQAVEGSSYNEQFF.

The genes are TRBV28 and TRBJ1-1; 9 bases are shared with TRBD1. The CDR3 contains 15 residues. Germline CDR1 is MDHEN and CDR2 is SYDVKM. V was clipped by 6 bases and J by 1 base; unmatched bases: 6. This chain's CDR3 is CASRLPGQGNTEAFF. DNA of the CDR3: TGTGCCAGCAGGCTACCGGGACAGGGGAACACTGAAGCTTTCTTT.

The chain uses TRBV5-1 and TRBJ2-2, with D hard to call. Germline lookup yields CDR1 SGHRS and CDR2 YFSETQ. V was clipped by 6 bases and J by 4 bases, with 4 bases between them. This CDR3 is built from 11 residues. In nucleotides, the CDR3 is TGCGCCAGCACCCTCACCGGGGAGCTGTTTTTT. Amino acids: CASTLTGELFF.

The rearrangement uses TRBV5-1 and TRBJ2-4, with D perhaps assigned TRBD1 or TRBD2 (5 bases each). CDR3 length: 15 amino acids. V shed 0 bases and J shed 6 bases, with 13 bases lying between them. Germline lookup yields CDR1 SGHRS and CDR2 YFSETQ. CDR3 sequence: CASSLDGLTANIQYF. CDR3 in DNA: TGCGCCAGCAGCTTGGACGGACTGACAGCAAACATTCAGTACTTC.